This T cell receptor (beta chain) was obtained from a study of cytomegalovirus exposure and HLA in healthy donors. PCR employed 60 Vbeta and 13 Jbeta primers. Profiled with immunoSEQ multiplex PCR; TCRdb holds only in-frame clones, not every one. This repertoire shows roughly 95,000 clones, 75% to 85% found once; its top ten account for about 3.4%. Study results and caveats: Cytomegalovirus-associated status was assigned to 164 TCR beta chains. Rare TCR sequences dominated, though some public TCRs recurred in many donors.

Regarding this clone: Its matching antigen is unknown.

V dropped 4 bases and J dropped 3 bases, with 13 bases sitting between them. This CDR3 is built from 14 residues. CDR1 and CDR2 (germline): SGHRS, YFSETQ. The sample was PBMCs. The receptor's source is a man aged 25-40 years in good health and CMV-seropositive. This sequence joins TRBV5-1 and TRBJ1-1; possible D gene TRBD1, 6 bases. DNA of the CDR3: TGCGCCAGCAGCATACAGGGCCGTGACACTGAAGCTTTCTTT. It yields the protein CASSIQGRDTEAFF.